Described below is a single T cell receptor beta chain sequence and its context. Its antigen remains unknown. A read error may account for a junction end that differs from germline. CD4+ T cells that had been cultured provided DNA sequenced with the Oncomine TCR Beta short-read assay. Investigators obtained genomic DNA by extraction from cultured CD4+ T cells. TCRdb recomputed calls from the PCR reads with MiXCR, one row per CDR3 protein. The sample yields about 27,000 distinct CDR3 sequences, around 64% seen once. This specimen comes from a study of vaccination and CD4 T cells after COVID-19. Study-wide context: Overlapping spike peptides from SARS-CoV-2, HCoV-NL63, HCoV-OC43 and HCoV-229E served to stimulate the cells. Whole-study findings and limits: The authors identified 304 of 307 vaccine-specific clones in convalescent patients as spike mono-reactive.

This CDR3 is built from 14 residues. Per the germline V gene, CDR1 is SNHLY and CDR2 is FYNNEI. Treatment defined: roughly 10-day PBMC culture with coronavirus spike peptide pools or control peptides (ViraFEST assay). For ViraFEST, peptide pools expanded antigen-specific T cells, after which the TCRs were sequenced. The chain combines TRBV2 with TRBJ1-5; TRBD1 might be the D (6 bases). This receptor was taken from a human donor who received a COVID-19 vaccine. This specimen was CD4+ T cells from blood, cultured in vitro, taken after SARS-CoV-2 vaccination. As DNA, the CDR3 is TGTGCCACCAGTATTCGGGGGGGCTCAGGGCCCCAGCATTTT. This sequence encodes CATSIRGGSGPQHF.